A single sample is the source of the 7 T cell receptor beta chains below, sequenced in a study of blood T cell repertoires in COVID-19. Repertoires were generated with immunoSEQ multiplex PCR, while TCRdb's copy carries only in-frame clones and drops some. The sample consists of 150,000 to 200,000 clones, 80% to 90% of them appearing once. The sample comprised peripheral blood. The receptor set was obtained from a man aged 18 to 30 who had recovered from COVID-19.

In the case of this clone: This CDR3 is also generated by other DNA sequences in the sample. J is TRBJ2-1 and V is TRBV5-4; 11 bases are shared with TRBD2. The CDR3 length is 14 residues. V lost 2 bases, J lost 6 bases, and 1 base stayed unmatched. Germline CDR1 reads SGHNT; CDR2 reads YYREEE (reference sequence). CDR3 protein: CASSLLAGANEQFF. The CDR3 DNA reads TGTGCCAGCAGCTTACTAGCGGGAGCCAATGAGCAGTTCTTC. Full variable domain (missing parts from reference TRBV5-4 and TRBJ2-1): ETGVTQSPTHLIKTRGQQVTLRCSSQSGHNTVSWYQQALGQGPQFIFQYYREEENGRGNFPPRFSGLQFPNYSSELNVNALELDDSALYLCASSLLAGANEQFFGPGTRLTVL.

The table lists this clone with a count of one. The rearrangement links TRBV28 to TRBJ1-6, with unresolved D. Trimming removed 8 bases from V and 6 bases from J, with 17 bases in between. The germline gives CDR1 MDHEN, CDR2 SYDVKM. The CDR3 consists of 15 residues. The CDR3 loop reads CASGSLGGFNSPLHF. In DNA form, the CDR3 reads TGTGCCAGCGGATCTCTTGGAGGCTTTAATTCACCCCTCCACTTT. Drawing the rest from reference TRBV28 and TRBJ1-6, the complete variable domain is DVKVTQSSRYLVKRTGEKVFLECVQDMDHENMFWYRQDPGLGLRLIYFSYDVKMKEKGDIPEGYSVSREKKERFSLILESASTNQTSMYLCASGSLGGFNSPLHFGNGTRLTVT.

The chain joins TRBV28 to TRBJ2-7; TRBD1 might be the D (5 bases). Trimming took off 3 bases at V and 1 base at J, with 19 bases between the two ends. The germline V gene encodes CDR1 MDHEN and CDR2 SYDVKM. The CDR3 is 17 amino acids. The CDR3 reads CASSFPRGSWSSYEQYF. The CDR3 bases are TGTGCCAGCAGTTTCCCAAGGGGAAGTTGGAGTTCCTACGAGCAGTACTTC.

The rearrangement joins TRBV19 to TRBJ1-5; 12 bases line up with TRBD1. Trimming at V came to 0 bases and at J to 6 bases, leaving 3 bases not matched to a gene. Per the germline V gene, CDR1 is LNHDA and CDR2 is SQIVND (reference sequence). The CDR3 spans 16 residues. The CDR3 region is CASSIEGTGGGQPQHF. The CDR3 DNA follows: TGTGCCAGTAGTATAGAAGGGACAGGGGGCGGTCAGCCCCAGCATTTT.

This clone was counted only a few times. This chain joins TRBV3-1 (or the pseudogene TRBV3-2) and TRBJ2-3, with 7 bases fitting TRBD2. From germline, CDR1 is LGHDT and CDR2 YNNKEL (reference sequence). The CDR3 consists of 16 residues. V dropped 0 bases and J dropped 2; count of bases not matched to a gene: 5. CDR3 DNA sequence: TGTGCCAGCAGCCAAGATCCCGGGAGGCCCACAGATACGCAGTATTTT. Translating it yields CASSQDPGRPTDTQYF.

The count of this clone is one. This chain joins TRBV5-4 and TRBJ2-1; the D gene is possibly TRBD2 (6 bases). V gave up 0 bases and J gave up 8 bases, with 15 bases separating them. The CDR3 contains 15 residues. From germline, CDR1 is SGHNT and CDR2 YYREEE (reference sequence). The CDR3 protein is CASSLVAGPAHEQFF. CDR3 sequence (DNA): TGTGCCAGCAGCTTGGTGGCGGGGCCTGCCCATGAGCAGTTCTTC.

This rearrangement joins TRBV7-9 to TRBJ1-2; D remains ambiguous. With 3 bases removed from V and 3 bases from J, the gap between germline ends came to 17 bases. The V gene's germline CDR1 is SEHNR and CDR2 FQNEAQ (reference sequence). This CDR3 is built from 16 residues. The CDR3: CASSFGQVSADYGYTF. The CDR3 coding sequence is TGTGCCAGCAGCTTTGGCCAGGTCTCAGCAGACTATGGCTACACCTTC.